This entry lists 3 T cell receptor beta chains sequenced from one sample in a study of blood T cell repertoires in COVID-19. Produced via immunoSEQ multiplex PCR; TCRdb's table is partial and in-frame only. The sample contains a few hundred thousand clones, about nine tenths of which appear only once. The specimen was peripheral blood. These receptors were taken from a woman aged 30 to 39 with COVID-19, enrolled during active disease.

The J gene is TRBJ2-1, the V gene TRBV11-3; D is uncertain. The V end lost 5 bases, the J end lost 3 bases, and 14 bases lay between the germline ends. CDR3 length equals 15 residues. Germline V gene sequence: CDR1 SGHNT, CDR2 YENEEA. The CDR3 here is CASSPGGSSYNEQFF. DNA for the CDR3: TGTGCCAGCAGCCCCGGCGGAAGCAGCTACAATGAGCAGTTCTTC. Full variable domain (remainder filled in from reference TRBV11-3 and TRBJ2-1): EAGVVQSPRYKIIEKKQPVAFWCNPISGHNTLYWYLQNLGQGPELLIRYENEEAVDDSQLPKDRFSAERLKGVDSTLKIQPAELGDSAVYLCASSPGGSSYNEQFFGPGTRLTVL.

The V gene is TRBV7-2, the J gene TRBJ2-2; 10 bases are shared with TRBD2. This CDR3 region has 15 residues. The germline CDR1 and CDR2 sequences are SGHTA and FQGNSA. The junction had 5 bases not matched to a gene; V was cut back by 4 bases and J by 6 bases. The CDR3 DNA sequence: TGTGCCAGCAGCTCCCTAGCGGGAGATGCCGGGGAGCTGTTTTTT. Translating it yields CASSSLAGDAGELFF. The full variable domain, rest sourced from reference TRBV7-2 and TRBJ2-2, is GAGVSQSPSNKVTEKGKDVELRCDPISGHTALYWYRQSLGQGLEFLIYFQGNSAPDKSGLPSDRFSAERTGGSVSTLTIQRTQQEDSAVYLCASSSLAGDAGELFFGEGSRLTVL.

The V and J genes are TRBV7-3 and TRBJ2-6, with unresolved D. The CDR3 is 14 residues long. Trimming took 7 bases from V and 0 from J, leaving 7 bases between them. The germline V gene encodes CDR1 SGHTA and CDR2 FQGTGA. Here the CDR3 reads CASTLSSGANVLTF. Written as DNA, the CDR3 is TGTGCCAGCACCCTGAGCTCTGGGGCCAACGTCCTGACTTTC.